This record covers a single T cell receptor (beta chain). There are a few counts of this clonotype. No cognate antigen has been identified for it. Base qualities are not at hand, and no much larger clone is one base apart. This specimen comes from a study of T cells in Graves' hyperthyroidism and ophthalmopathy (dated by TCRdb to between 2019 and 2020). Regarding the complete study: Peripheral blood samples were taken at the time of initial diagnosis, prior to any treatment. Thyroid tissue and blood T-cell repertoires from roughly six Graves' hyperthyroidism patients were also compared in the study. The paper reports TCR Vbeta CDR3 sequencing of 130 to 150 peripheral blood samples: some 44 ophthalmopathy, 70 to 85 hyperthyroidism and 17 progressor patients. The roughly 91 discovery patients were randomly divided into training and test sets at a 7:3 ratio. Whether ophthalmopathy could be predicted prospectively was tested in an independent validation cohort made up of under 20 hyperthyroidism patients plus 17 patients who later progressed to ophthalmopathy. TCR V-J signatures able to tell the groups apart were searched for in a discovery cohort of around 95 patients, of whom 43 had Graves' ophthalmopathy and roughly 58 had stable Graves' hyperthyroidism. After blood sampling, hyperthyroidism patients were treated with methimazole at a starting dose of 30 mg daily, and ophthalmopathy patients were treated with high-dose intravenous methylprednisolone. Overall study outcomes, separate from this receptor: Sample size was not statistically predetermined, and investigators were not blinded to group allocation. A model built on a 13 V-J signature distinguished ophthalmopathy from stable hyperthyroidism, reaching around 88% sensitivity and under 84% specificity in cross-validation and 80%/75% in testing. In validation, the model predicted progression to ophthalmopathy a median of roughly 6.1 months before onset, with about 70% sensitivity and 72.22% specificity. Most expanded thyroid clonotypes (frequency above 0.001) were also detected in blood, a finding suggesting that blood repertoires may reflect thyroid immune responses.

Amplification of TCR beta CDR3 regions was carried out from RNA transcripts. The TCR CDR3 was subjected to a first round of RT-PCR using the HTBI primer set and the Qiagen OneStep RT-PCR kit. Libraries were constructed in a second round of multiplex PCR, after which size selection and purification were performed. The libraries were sequenced on an Illumina HiSeq2000 using paired-end 100 bp reads. As for the original processing: SOAPnuke was used to process the raw data, throwing out any read that contained adapters or uncalled bases, had a mean Phred below 15, or lacked an exact constant-primer or identifier match. COPE v1.2.5 was used to merge the high-quality paired reads, and each unique nucleotide sequence was defined as a clonotype. Clonotypes were aligned to IMGT TRBV, TRBD and TRBJ reference segments using MiTCR v1.1. The analysis was restricted to V-J combinations with a frequency above 0.0001, which together covered roughly 99% of the repertoires. A TCS score was defined as the ratio between F50 (clonal expansion) and ExV (chaos), using BLOSUM62-based TCRdist between CDR3 peptides within each V-J. Welch's t-statistics and random forest reduced roughly 500 V-J features to 10 to 15, which were used in a naive Bayes classifier (R e1071). TCRdb applied fastp at Q25 and MiXCR to the public reads, then kept only in-frame beta chains. Rows merge per CDR3 protein into single entries with the most common DNA and genes. V and J calls and clone size were set by TCRdb, not the authors. This sample holds some 350,000 distinct CDR3 sequences; just under 25% were observed only once. Of the sample, about 70% is held by the ten largest clones.

A patient counted as having stable Graves' hyperthyroidism if no progression to ophthalmopathy occurred over 18 months of follow-up. Hyperthyroidism patients were newly diagnosed, with disease duration under 2 months, and aged 18 to 65 years. Exclusion was applied to patients with uncontrolled infections, other autoimmune diseases, pregnancy or lactation. Diagnoses were established on the basis of clinical symptoms, serum thyroxine and TRAb, thyroid ultrasound, and orbital computed tomography. Ficoll-Paque density gradient centrifugation was used to isolate PBMCs from around 10 ml of fresh peripheral blood. Trizol reagent was used to extract total RNA, and RNA quality was then checked on an Agilent 2100 Bioanalyzer. This TCR derives from a middle-aged man with Graves' hyperthyroidism. The sequenced material came from blood.

CDR3 reads: CASSLSVENEKLFF. The nucleotide sequence reads TGCGCCAGCAGCTTGTCCGTGGAGAATGAAAAACTGTTTTTT. The chain couples TRBV5-1 to TRBJ1-4, with an unclear D gene assignment. The V and J ends are trimmed by 1 base and 5 bases, leaving 9 bases between them. CDR1 and CDR2, looked up from the germline V gene, are SGHRS and YFSETQ. From its cysteine to its phenylalanine, the CDR3 spans 14 amino acids. Only the CDR3 region is kept as DNA, spanning 42 bases read in frame from base 1.